The 25 T cell receptor beta chains below were found in one sample sequenced in a study of CD8+ T cells in alopecia areata (dated by TCRdb to the late 2010s). Library construction relied on the immunoSEQ multiplex PCR assay. For TCR sequencing, RNA was extracted from every sample and reverse transcribed into cDNA to serve as template. TCRdb stores this immuneACCESS table with in-frame sequences only. Part of the clones is absent; in the studies checked, under half of the shortfall reflects unresolved V genes, and no reason is known for the rest. The sample table lists more than 140,000 clones, approximately 86% of them with a count of one. The biggest ten clones account for over 10% of the sample. In light of the paper, this sample's time point label describes: around 4 weeks on oral tofacitinib. The treatment or condition label corresponds to: oral pan-JAK inhibitor, 5-10 mg twice daily. This sample comprised CD8+ T cells sorted from blood, obtained at week 4, from a patient treated with tofacitinib. The receptors originated from a human donor with alopecia areata.

The chain couples TRBV4-1 to TRBJ2-1, with D perhaps TRBD1 or TRBD2 (6 bases each). V dropped 0 bases and J dropped 6 bases, with 18 bases sitting between them. This CDR3 spans 17 amino acids. In germline, CDR1 is MGHRA, CDR2 YSYEKL. CDR3 sequence: CASSQEWAGQLLNEQFF. DNA for the CDR3: TGCGCCAGCAGCCAAGAGTGGGCGGGACAACTCCTCAATGAGCAGTTCTTC.

This clone was observed once. The chain couples TRBV7-9 to TRBJ2-1; TRBD2 is a possible D gene (5 bases). CDR3 length: 15 amino acids. V was cut by 4 bases and J by 5 bases, with 15 bases left in between. Germline lookup yields CDR1 SEHNR and CDR2 FQNEAQ (reference sequence). The DNA of the CDR3 is TGTGCCAGCAGCTACTTGGGTGGGAGCAACAATGAGCAGTTCTTC. Amino acid sequence: CASSYLGGSNNEQFF.

The rearrangement uses TRBV2 and TRBJ2-7; TRBD2 matches at 8 bases. The CDR3 is 15 residues long. Losses at the gene ends were 6 bases for V and 5 bases for J; bases not matched to a gene: 12. Per germline, CDR1 SNHLY and CDR2 FYNNEI. CDR3 coding DNA: TGTGCCAGCAGAGACCCCGGGGGGGCGGACGACGAGCAGTACTTC. It translates to CASRDPGGADDEQYF. Drawing the rest from reference TRBV2 and TRBJ2-7, the complete variable domain is EPEVTQTPSHQVTQMGQEVILRCVPISNHLYFYWYRQILGQKVEFLVSFYNNEISEKSEIFDDQFSVERPDGSNFTLKIRSTKLEDSAMYFCASRDPGGADDEQYFGPGTRLTVT.

This sequence joins TRBV5-1 and TRBJ2-2; TRBD2 matches at 10 bases. The CDR3 contains 17 residues. Trimming removed 4 bases from V and 4 bases from J; junction bases left unmatched: 10. Germline lookup yields CDR1 SGHRS and CDR2 YFSETQ. The CDR3 DNA is TGCGCCAGCAGCCTCGTTCTAGCGGGAGTCCGCACCGGGGAGCTGTTTTTT. This gives the protein CASSLVLAGVRTGELFF.

V gene TRBV2 combines with J gene TRBJ2-1; TRBD1 matches at 12 bases. Germline assignment: CDR1 SNHLY and CDR2 FYNNEI. V gave up 9 bases and J gave up 7 bases; unmatched junction bases: 10. The CDR3 consists of 15 residues. The CDR3 spells CASPGGDRGLNEQFF. In nucleotides, the CDR3 is TGTGCCAGTCCCGGGGGGGACAGGGGGCTGAATGAGCAGTTCTTC.

The gene calls are TRBV5-1 and TRBJ2-7; 9 bases align to TRBD2. V was clipped by 2 bases and J by 3 bases; unmatched bases: 6. The length of the CDR3 is 15 residues. The germline gives CDR1 SGHRS, CDR2 YFSETQ. CDR3 residues: CASSLEAGGYYEQYF. The CDR3 bases are TGCGCCAGCAGCTTAGAAGCGGGGGGTTACTACGAGCAGTACTTC.

This chain uses TRBV11-2 with TRBJ1-2, with a possible D match to TRBD1 (5 bases). Per the germline V gene, CDR1 is SGHAT and CDR2 is FQNNGV. The CDR3 is 15 amino acids. V lost 4 bases and J 0 bases, leaving 12 bases between the germline ends. The CDR3 reads CASSWVGDSNYGYTF. The CDR3 DNA reads TGTGCCAGCAGCTGGGTGGGGGATTCTAACTATGGCTACACCTTC.

The rearrangement uses TRBV30 and TRBJ2-7, with 11 bases identical to TRBD1. Germline V gene data show CDR1 as GTSNPN and CDR2 as SVGIG (reference sequence). The CDR3 is 12 amino acids. V gave up 5 bases and J gave up 5 bases; unmatched junction bases: 2. In DNA form, the CDR3 reads TGTGCCTGGGGACAGGGGGCCAACGAGCAGTACTTC. Translating gives CAWGQGANEQYF.

Comment on this clone: One end of the junction fails to match germline, which may point to a read error. The J gene is TRBJ2-1, the V gene TRBV7-7; 8 bases fit TRBD2. This CDR3 is built from 15 residues. Germline CDR1 reads SSHAT; CDR2 reads FNYEAQ (reference sequence). The CDR3: CASSFRSGSSNEQFF. CDR3 in DNA: TGTGCTAGCAGCTTTCGAAGCGGGAGTTCCAATGAGCAGTTCTTC.

This chain uses TRBV27 with TRBJ1-2; 8 bases match TRBD1. CDR1 and CDR2 from the germline V gene are MNHEY and SMNVEV (reference sequence). V lost 5 bases and J lost 6; bases outside the gene matches: 14. The CDR3 extends over 16 amino acids. CDR3 DNA sequence: TGTGCCAGCAGTCCCTGGACAGGGACCGGAGGGGATGGCTACACCTTC. Residues: CASSPWTGTGGDGYTF.

This clone has more than one count but fewer than ten. The chain combines TRBV6-5 with TRBJ2-7; TRBD1 aligns across 10 bases. The CDR3 has 14 residues. The germline V gene encodes CDR1 MNHEY and CDR2 SVGAGI. The V segment lost 4 bases and the J segment 4 bases; nucleotides outside the gene matches: 4. The CDR3 DNA sequence: TGTGCCAGCAGTTTTGGACAGGGGGGTTACGAGCAGTACTTC. This codes for CASSFGQGGYEQYF.

Of note for this clone: The sample contains more than one DNA sequence encoding this CDR3. V is TRBV9 and J is TRBJ2-7; TRBD1 might be the D (6 bases). The CDR3 totals 14 residues. Trimming left V 0 bases short and J 2 bases short, with 9 bases between. The germline V gene encodes CDR1 SGDLS and CDR2 YYNGEE. The CDR3 bases are TGTGCCAGCAGCGTAGGCCAGGGGACCTACGAGCAGTACTTC. It translates to CASSVGQGTYEQYF.

The chain combines TRBV6-1 with TRBJ2-3; 12 bases are a match to TRBD2. Per the germline V gene, CDR1 is MNHNS and CDR2 is SASEGT. With V trimmed by 3 bases and J by 3 bases, 7 bases remained unmatched. This CDR3 has 17 residues. The CDR3 DNA is TGTGCCAGCAGTGAGGGCCCTAGCGGGGGGGCTACAGATACGCAGTATTTT. It codes for CASSEGPSGGATDTQYF.

The rearrangement links TRBV7-6 to TRBJ1-1; D is perhaps TRBD1 (6 bases). The CDR3 length is 14 residues. Between the trimmed V and J ends, which lost 7 bases and 6 bases, there was a span of 18 bases. Germline V gives CDR1 SGHVS, CDR2 FNYEAQ. CDR3 nucleotide sequence: TGTGCCAGCACCCGCAGGGTAGGGGGGGCTGAAGCTTTCTTT. It codes for CASTRRVGGAEAFF.

The chain employs TRBV18 and TRBJ2-7; tentative D call: TRBD2 (6 bases). CDR1 and CDR2 (germline): KGHSH, LQKENI. The ends were cut back, 3 bases at V and 6 bases at J, with 15 bases in the middle. The CDR3 has 14 amino acids. CDR3 residues: CASSPGGGAFEQYF. The CDR3 bases are TGTGCCAGCTCACCCGGCGGAGGGGCCTTCGAGCAGTACTTC.

This clone was counted a single time. This sequence joins TRBV6-5 and TRBJ1-2; D not resolved. Between the trimmed V and J ends, which lost 6 bases and 6 bases, there was a span of 8 bases. The CDR3 totals 11 residues. Germline V lookup: CDR1 MNHEY, CDR2 SVGAGI. CDR3 in amino acids: CASSSGDGYTF. CDR3 DNA sequence: TGTGCCAGCAGCTCCGGGGATGGCTACACCTTC.

This chain joins TRBV30 and TRBJ2-2; the D gene is possibly TRBD1 (6 bases). The CDR3 is 14 residues long. The V gene lost 0 bases and the J gene lost 6 bases, with 11 bases spanning the gap. Germline V gives CDR1 GTSNPN, CDR2 SVGIG (reference sequence). The chain's CDR3 is CAWSVKGDPGELFF. The DNA of the CDR3 is TGTGCCTGGAGTGTAAAGGGGGATCCCGGGGAGCTGTTTTTT.

Turning to this clone: At one end the junction does not follow the germline gene, possibly because of a read error. The CDR3 here is CSVARGFF. Here the CDR3 DNA reads TGCAGCGTTGCGAGGGGCTTTTTC. The chain carries TRBV29-1 and TRBJ2-3; the D call may be TRBD1 or TRBD2 (5 bases each). Germline assignment: CDR1 SQVTM and CDR2 ANQGSEA. The CDR3 loop spans 8 amino acids.

The V call is TRBV4-1, the J call TRBJ1-5; tentative D call: TRBD1 (5 bases). V was shortened by 1 base and J by 1 base, with 8 bases between the two germline ends. Germline V gives CDR1 MGHRA, CDR2 YSYEKL. CDR3 size: 15 residues. The CDR3 here is CASSQVDKSNQPQHF. For the CDR3, the DNA is TGCGCCAGCAGCCAAGTGGACAAGAGCAATCAGCCCCAGCATTTT.

This chain joins TRBV2 and TRBJ2-7, with 7 bases matching TRBD1. The germline CDR1 and CDR2 sequences are SNHLY and FYNNEI. The CDR3 loop spans 12 amino acids. After removal of 11 bases from V and 2 bases from J, the junction contained 6 bases not matched to a gene. The CDR3 protein is CALRQGPYEQYF. CDR3 bases: TGTGCCCTCCGACAGGGTCCCTACGAGCAGTACTTC.

The V call is TRBV19, the J call TRBJ2-7; D call uncertain. The CDR3 consists of 14 residues. CDR1 LNHDA and CDR2 SQIVND come from the germline V gene (reference sequence). Trimming took 1 base from V and 0 from J, leaving 7 bases between them. CDR3 sequence reads: CASSIVTSSYEQYF. The CDR3 region has the DNA TGTGCCAGTAGTATAGTAACGAGCTCCTACGAGCAGTACTTC. Complete variable domain (other parts from reference TRBV19 and TRBJ2-7): DGGITQSPKYLFRKEGQNVTLSCEQNLNHDAMYWYRQDPGQGLRLIYYSQIVNDFQKGDIAEGYSVSREKKESFPLTVTSAQKNPTAFYLCASSIVTSSYEQYFGPGTRLTVT.

The CDR3 spells CASSYGTGYGYTF. CDR3 DNA: TGTGCCAGTAGTTACGGGACAGGCTATGGCTACACCTTC. The rearrangement joins TRBV19 to TRBJ1-2; 8 nucleotides line up with TRBD1. Germline V gene sequence: CDR1 LNHDA, CDR2 SQIVND (reference sequence). Trimming took 5 bases from V and 4 from J; bases not matched to a gene: 3. This CDR3 region has 13 residues.

With regard to this clone: Other DNA sequences in this specimen translate into the identical CDR3. The chain is built from TRBV7-9 and TRBJ2-7, with unresolved D. CDR1 and CDR2 from the germline V gene are SEHNR and FQNEAQ (reference sequence). This CDR3 comprises 12 residues. Trimming took 1 base from V and 1 from J, leaving 2 bases between them. CDR3 DNA: TGTGCCAGCAGCTTAGGGTCCTACGAGCAGTACTTC. Translating gives CASSLGSYEQYF.

The chain couples TRBV2 to TRBJ2-7; a weak D match, TRBD1 (6 bases). Germline V gives CDR1 SNHLY, CDR2 FYNNEI. The CDR3 is 13 amino acids. The V and J ends lost 9 bases and 0 bases respectively, with 12 bases between them. The CDR3 sequence is CASIQGGSYEQYF. CDR3 sequence (DNA): TGTGCCAGTATACAGGGCGGCTCCTACGAGCAGTACTTC.

This chain links TRBV29-1 with TRBJ2-7; 10 bases fit TRBD1. Germline values: CDR1 SQVTM, CDR2 ANQGSEA. Germline trimming cut 6 bases from V and 2 bases from J; bases unmatched to any gene: 7. The CDR3 is 14 amino acids. The CDR3 region is CSVDGQGGPYEQYF. The CDR3 DNA is TGCAGCGTAGACGGACAGGGGGGACCCTACGAGCAGTACTTC.